One and the same sample provided the 30 T cell receptor beta chains below, sequenced in a study of naive and memory T cell subsets. An equimolar mix of two oligonucleotides served as the beta constant-region primer for TRBC1 and TRBC2. TCRdb ran MiXCR on the UMI-ligation and nested PCR reads and lists one entry per CDR3 protein. The profile shows 130,000 to 150,000 distinct CDR3 sequences, about a sixth of them singletons. The source material was naive CD4+ T cells from blood. These receptors came from a human donor in good health.

In its sample, this clonotype was seen a few times. This chain links TRBV27 with TRBJ2-5, with D perhaps matching TRBD2 (6 bases). The CDR3 has 14 residues. Trimming removed 6 bases from V and 1 base from J, with 12 bases in between. Germline V gene sequence: CDR1 MNHEY, CDR2 SMNVEV (reference sequence). CDR3 loop: CASRAWGVQETQYF. CDR3 coding DNA: TGTGCCAGCAGGGCTTGGGGGGTCCAAGAGACCCAGTACTTC.

The chain joins TRBV20-1 to TRBJ2-2, with 8 bases lining up with TRBD1. With V trimmed by 2 bases and J by 2 bases, 7 bases remained unmatched. This CDR3 contains 16 residues. Germline CDR1 reads DFQATT; CDR2 reads SNEGSKA (reference sequence). CDR3 loop: CSARPWDRINTGELFF. DNA for the CDR3: TGCAGTGCTAGACCCTGGGACAGGATAAACACCGGGGAGCTGTTTTTT.

This clonotype was counted only a few times. This chain connects TRBV20-1 to TRBJ2-6, with D uncertain. Germline V gives CDR1 DFQATT, CDR2 SNEGSKA (reference sequence). The V end was cut by 3 bases, the J end by 2 bases, with 8 bases between. The length of the CDR3 is 14 residues. CDR3 sequence reads: CSASSRAGANVLTF. The CDR3 nucleotides are TGCAGTGCTAGTTCTAGGGCTGGGGCCAACGTCCTGACTTTC.

The chain couples TRBV3-1 to TRBJ1-6; no clear D gene. This CDR3 has 18 residues. Looked up from germline, CDR1 is LGHDT and CDR2 is YNNKEL (reference sequence). Trimming stripped 0 bases from V and 10 bases from J, with 22 bases between. Written as DNA, the CDR3 is TGTGCCAGCAGCCAAGACCCCAGAGGTCGTCCAAGCGGATCACCCCTCCACTTT. This codes for CASSQDPRGRPSGSPLHF.

This clonotype came up many times. V usage is TRBV3-1 and J usage is TRBJ1-5, with 8 bases that match TRBD1. The V gene's germline CDR1 is LGHDT and CDR2 YNNKEL (reference sequence). There are 15 residues in the CDR3. The V and J ends lost 1 base and 2 bases, in that order; junction bases with no gene match: 1. This CDR3 reads CASSQATGGNQPQHF. DNA of the CDR3: TGTGCCAGCAGCCAAGCGACAGGGGGCAATCAGCCCCAGCATTTT.

A few counts support this clonotype. The rearrangement uses TRBV4-1 and TRBJ1-3; possible D gene TRBD1, 5 bases. There are 15 residues in the CDR3. Trimming pared 6 bases from V and 2 bases from J, leaving 14 bases between. CDR1 is MGHRA, CDR2 YSYEKL, per germline. CDR3 sequence reads: CASRGVMPAGNTIYF. Here the CDR3 DNA reads TGCGCCAGCAGGGGGGTCATGCCGGCTGGAAACACCATATATTTT.

The chain recombines TRBV29-1 with TRBJ2-5, with 8 bases lining up with TRBD1. Germline V gene data show CDR1 as SQVTM and CDR2 as ANQGSEA. The CDR3 is 13 residues long. V lost 6 bases to trimming and J lost 5 bases; unmatched junction nucleotides: 8. CDR3 residues: CSVWWDRQETQYF. The CDR3 bases are TGCAGCGTATGGTGGGACAGGCAGGAGACCCAGTACTTC.

This chain links TRBV12-3 or TRBV12-4 with TRBJ2-5, with 8 bases lining up with TRBD1. V lost 4 bases to trimming and J lost 5 bases; unmatched junction nucleotides: 12. The CDR3 length is 16 residues. CDR3 sequence: CASSSTRRTGWETQYF. Written as DNA, the CDR3 is TGTGCCAGCAGTTCGACTAGACGGACAGGGTGGGAGACCCAGTACTTC.

Only a few counts were recorded for this clonotype. The chain joins TRBV29-1 to TRBJ2-1; 10 nucleotides agree with TRBD2. The germline V gene encodes CDR1 SQVTM and CDR2 ANQGSEA. CDR3 length: 13 amino acids. Unmatched junction bases numbered 3, after V lost 0 bases and J lost 10 bases. In nucleotides, the CDR3 is TGCAGCGTTGAAGAAGGGACTAGCGTCGAGCAGTTCTTC. This encodes CSVEEGTSVEQFF.

This clonotype has more than one count but fewer than ten. The chain is built from TRBV19 and TRBJ2-3; no reliable D call. The CDR3 contains 15 residues. The germline V and J ends were trimmed by 3 bases and 0 bases, with 10 bases remaining between them. Germline V lookup: CDR1 LNHDA, CDR2 SQIVND (reference sequence). CDR3 nucleotide sequence: TGTGCCAGTAGTATGGTGGCGACTAGCACAGATACGCAGTATTTT. Protein: CASSMVATSTDTQYF.

This clonotype has only a few counts. The V gene is TRBV28, the J gene TRBJ1-1; D not resolved. The germline gives CDR1 MDHEN, CDR2 SYDVKM. V dropped 10 bases and J dropped 5 bases, with 11 bases sitting between them. The CDR3 sequence is 11 residues long. The CDR3 loop reads CATDLVTEAFF. DNA of the CDR3: TGTGCCACAGATCTAGTAACTGAAGCTTTCTTT.

This clonotype has only a few counts. The CDR3 coding sequence is TGCAGTGCCCGACCTAGCGGGAGCTCCTACAATGAGCAGTTCTTC. It is translated as CSARPSGSSYNEQFF. V and J are TRBV20-1 and TRBJ2-1; 10 bases map to TRBD2. V trimming: 6 bases; J trimming: 0 bases; junction bases outside the gene matches: 5. CDR1 DFQATT and CDR2 SNEGSKA come from the germline V gene (reference sequence). This CDR3 contains 15 residues.

V is TRBV3-1 and J is TRBJ1-1, with TRBD1 matching 12 bases. CDR1 LGHDT and CDR2 YNNKEL come from the germline V gene (reference sequence). This CDR3 has 15 amino acids. V lost 6 bases, J lost 11 bases, and 13 bases stayed unmatched. CDR3 in amino acids: CASSQTLGQGARAFF. CDR3 DNA sequence: TGTGCCAGCAGTCAAACCTTGGGACAGGGGGCGCGGGCTTTCTTT.

V and J are TRBV20-1 and TRBJ2-2; no definite D call. V lost 1 base and J lost 3, with 15 bases in between. This CDR3 has 16 amino acids. Germline V lookup: CDR1 DFQATT, CDR2 SNEGSKA (reference sequence). The CDR3, as DNA: TGCAGTGCTAGAGGCATAGGTCCCGCTGACACCGGGGAGCTGTTTTTT. Amino acid sequence: CSARGIGPADTGELFF.

The CDR3 region is CASSFGQGLFSPLHF. The CDR3 nucleotides read TGTGCCAGCAGCTTCGGACAGGGTTTGTTTTCACCCCTCCACTTT. The chain joins TRBV5-4 to TRBJ1-6, with TRBD1 matching over 8 bases. CDR3 size: 15 residues. The ends lost 2 bases at V and 9 bases at J; junction bases unmatched: 7. Germline V gene lookup returns CDR1 SGHNT and CDR2 YYREEE (reference sequence).

The gene calls are TRBV6-5 and TRBJ2-2, with 7 bases identical to TRBD1. This CDR3 spans 14 amino acids. With 5 bases clipped from V and 2 bases from J, the junction kept 2 bases outside the gene matches. In germline, CDR1 is MNHEY, CDR2 SVGAGI. The CDR3 here is CASSRDRNTGELFF. The CDR3 DNA reads as TGTGCCAGCAGTCGGGACAGAAACACCGGGGAGCTGTTTTTT.

This clonotype appeared a few times. The V gene is TRBV12-3 or TRBV12-4, the J gene TRBJ1-4; TRBD1 matches 7 bases. V lost 6 bases to trimming and J lost 10 bases; unmatched junction nucleotides: 8. The CDR3 is made up of 13 amino acids. CDR3: CASSLYRGGKLFF. CDR3 nucleotide sequence: TGTGCCAGCAGCTTATACAGGGGAGGAAAACTGTTTTTT.

The rearrangement uses TRBV4-3 and TRBJ1-5; perhaps TRBD1 as D (5 bases). Germline V gene sequence: CDR1 LGHNA, CDR2 YSLEER. Trimming cost V 0 bases and J 5 bases, with 17 bases left between them. The CDR3 contains 17 residues. The CDR3, as DNA: TGCGCCAGCAGCCAAGATTTCCGGGCCCGGGGCGATCAGCCCCAGCATTTT. It encodes CASSQDFRARGDQPQHF.

The chain uses TRBV5-1 and TRBJ1-4; TRBD1 matches 7 bases. The J segment lost 6 bases and the V segment lost 1 base, leaving 3 bases of the junction unmatched. The CDR3 has 14 amino acids. Germline V gene data show CDR1 as SGHRS and CDR2 as YFSETQ. The CDR3 region is CASSLTGDHEKLFF. The DNA of the CDR3 is TGCGCCAGCAGCTTGACAGGGGACCATGAAAAACTGTTTTTT.

The rearrangement uses TRBV10-3 and TRBJ2-7; either TRBD1 or TRBD2 may fit D (5 bases each). V gave up 11 bases and J gave up 2 bases, with 13 bases separating them. This CDR3 is built from 12 residues. Germline-derived CDR1 and CDR2 are ENHRY and SYGVKD. Here the CDR3 DNA reads TGTGCCGTTGGGACGGATACCTACGAGCAGTACTTC. It translates to CAVGTDTYEQYF.

The chain couples TRBV5-1 to TRBJ1-5; D is possibly TRBD1 (5 bases). The germline V gene has CDR1 SGHRS and CDR2 YFSETQ. Between the trimmed V and J ends, which lost 5 bases and 0 bases, there was a span of 6 bases. The CDR3 consists of 13 residues. The CDR3 protein is CASRTDSNQPQHF. The CDR3 DNA reads as TGCGCCAGCAGGACAGATAGCAATCAGCCCCAGCATTTT.

The gene calls are TRBV24-1 and TRBJ2-1; weak D call: TRBD1 (6 bases). V was trimmed by 7 bases and J by 8 bases, leaving 11 bases between them. Germline V gene lookup returns CDR1 KGHDR and CDR2 SFDVKD. The CDR3 contains 12 residues. CDR3 in DNA: TGTGCCACCAGGGGTCCAGGGGATGAGCAGTTCTTC. Its translation: CATRGPGDEQFF.

This clonotype was seen more than once but under ten times. V and J are TRBV14 and TRBJ1-1; the D gene is possibly TRBD1 (6 bases). The germline CDR1 and CDR2 sequences are SGHDN and FVKESK. The CDR3 has 19 residues. V lost 2 bases, J lost 0 bases, and 22 bases lay in between. CDR3 amino acids: CASSQHVPTGLKMNTEAFF. Written as DNA, the CDR3 is TGTGCCAGCAGCCAACATGTACCCACAGGGCTTAAGATGAACACTGAAGCTTTCTTT.

Only a few counts were recorded for this clonotype. The CDR3 region has the DNA TGTGCCAGCAGTCACAACCCGGGACTAGCGGGCTACTACGAGCAGTACTTC. Encoded protein: CASSHNPGLAGYYEQYF. The chain uses TRBV6-2 or TRBV6-3 and TRBJ2-7; 12 bases agree with TRBD2. Germline V CDR1 and CDR2: MNHEY, SVGEGT. The CDR3 is made up of 17 amino acids. V gave up 5 bases and J gave up 3 bases; unmatched junction bases: 11.

In its sample, this clonotype was seen a few times. V is TRBV2 and J is TRBJ2-1; TRBD2 matches at 10 bases. The CDR3 extends over 15 amino acids. Germline-derived CDR1 and CDR2 are SNHLY and FYNNEI. The J segment lost 7 bases and the V segment lost 2 bases, leaving 5 bases of the junction unmatched. CDR3 sequence: CASSESLAGANEQFF. In nucleotides, the CDR3 is TGTGCCAGCAGTGAATCGCTAGCGGGAGCAAATGAGCAGTTCTTC.

This rearrangement joins TRBV29-1 to TRBJ1-1, with D uncertain. V shed 5 bases and J shed 1 base, with 35 bases lying between them. The CDR3 runs 21 residues. CDR1 and CDR2 from the germline V gene are SQVTM and ANQGSEA. CDR3 loop: CSVRPLLRWRLAARRNTEAFF. CDR3 bases: TGCAGCGTTAGACCACTCCTCCGGTGGCGGTTAGCGGCACGCAGGAACACTGAAGCTTTCTTT.

This sequence joins TRBV6-2 or TRBV6-3 and TRBJ1-3, with D unresolved. V was trimmed by 0 bases and J by 0 bases, leaving 9 bases between them. Germline assignment: CDR1 MNHEY and CDR2 SVGEGT. The CDR3 contains 16 residues. This CDR3 reads CASSYSKQSSGNTIYF. Here the CDR3 DNA reads TGTGCCAGCAGTTACTCGAAGCAGAGCTCTGGAAACACCATATATTTT.

V is TRBV29-1 and J is TRBJ2-1, with D unclear. CDR1 SQVTM and CDR2 ANQGSEA come from the germline V gene. The CDR3 consists of 11 residues. Trimming left V 4 bases short and J 4 bases short, with 5 bases between. In DNA form, the CDR3 reads TGCAGCGTTGGCAGGTACAATGAGCAGTTCTTC. It yields the protein CSVGRYNEQFF.

This clonotype appeared a few times. V is TRBV11-1 and J is TRBJ1-6; D unresolved. Trimming pared 3 bases from V and 4 bases from J, leaving 10 bases between. The CDR3 extends over 15 amino acids. In germline, CDR1 is SGHAT, CDR2 FQDESV (reference sequence). The CDR3 DNA sequence: TGTGCCAGCAGCTTTTCAAGGGCATATAATTCACCCCTCCACTTT. Amino acids: CASSFSRAYNSPLHF.

The chain recombines TRBV12-3 or TRBV12-4 with TRBJ2-1; possibly TRBD2 for D (6 bases). This CDR3 has 14 amino acids. V lost 8 bases and J 7 bases, leaving 18 bases between the germline ends. CDR3 sequence reads: CASRFGSVGNEQFF. As DNA, the CDR3 is TGTGCCAGCCGATTCGGGAGCGTAGGAAATGAGCAGTTCTTC.